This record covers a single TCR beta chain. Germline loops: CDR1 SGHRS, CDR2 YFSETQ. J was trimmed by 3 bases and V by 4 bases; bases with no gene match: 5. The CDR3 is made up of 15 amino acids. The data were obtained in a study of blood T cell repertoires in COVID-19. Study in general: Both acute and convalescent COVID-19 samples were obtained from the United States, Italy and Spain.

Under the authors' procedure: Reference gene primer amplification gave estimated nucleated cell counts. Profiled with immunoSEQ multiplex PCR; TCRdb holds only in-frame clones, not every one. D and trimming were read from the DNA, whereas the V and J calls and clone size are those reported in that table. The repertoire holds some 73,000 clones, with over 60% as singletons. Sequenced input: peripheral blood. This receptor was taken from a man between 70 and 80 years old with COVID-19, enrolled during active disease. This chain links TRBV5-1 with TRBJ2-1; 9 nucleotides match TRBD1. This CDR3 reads CASSRQGGDYNEQFF. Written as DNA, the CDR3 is TGCGCCAGCAGCAGACAGGGGGGAGACTACAATGAGCAGTTCTTC.